This T cell receptor (beta chain) emerged from a study of tumor-infiltrating lymphocytes in primary liver carcinoma. Broader study findings: Tumor region pairs shared more overlap than did tumor-adjacent and tumor-blood pairs. A significantly higher top-250-clone fraction was found in tumors than in blood (p = 0.039).

Unsorted bulk tissue (about 19-33 mg) underwent RNA and DNA co-extraction. This CDR3 is 14 amino acids long. Trimming removed 8 bases from V and 4 bases from J, with 14 bases in between. Making TCR beta cDNA involved around 500 ng total RNA and a constant-region primer. Nested multiplex PCR, run for three rounds with slightly modified ARM-PCR, yielded TCR beta libraries. Primers for the first two PCR rounds were TRBV1-TRBV30 forward primers and a C-beta reverse primer (approximately 10 cycles per round). TCRdb re-analysed the multiplex PCR reads in MiXCR, keeping a single row per CDR3 protein. The data hold more than 100,000 distinct CDR3 sequences, with 65% to 75% observed a single time. Of note for this clonotype: Its matching antigen is unknown.

The sample was tumor-adjacent normal liver tissue. The chain couples TRBV12-3 or TRBV12-4 to TRBJ2-2; D ambiguous. The TCR originated in a woman aged 55-70 years with primary liver carcinoma and hepatitis B virus infection. DNA for the CDR3: TGTGCCAGCGCCACAACGAGTAGCACCGGGGAGCTGTTTTTT. Its protein is CASATTSSTGELFF.